The 32 T cell receptor beta chains given below trace back to one sample, sequenced in a study of blood T cells in healthy people across ages. The authors ran a second PCR of roughly 7 to 11 cycles using a sample-barcoded 5' primer and a J-beta primer mix. TCRdb recomputed calls from the 5' RACE reads with MiXCR, one row per CDR3 protein. The sample shows some 940,000 distinct CDR3 sequences, just under 30% of them seen only once. This same sample was also part of a study on T cells of mothers and their children.

What was sequenced was blood. The receptor source for this set is a woman in her forties in good health.

This clonotype was counted a few times. The chain joins TRBV7-9 to TRBJ2-3; possibly TRBD2 for D (6 bases). CDR3 length: 12 residues. V lost 7 bases and J 6 bases, leaving 11 bases between the germline ends. The V gene's germline CDR1 is SEHNR and CDR2 FQNEAQ (reference sequence). In DNA, the CDR3 is TGTGCCAGCACCCAAGGAGGGGATACGCAGTATTTT. Encoded protein: CASTQGGDTQYF.

This clonotype was found a few times. Compared with germline, one end of the junction differs, possibly owing to a read error. The gene calls are TRBV18 and TRBJ2-7; D not certain. Germline assignment: CDR1 KGHSH and CDR2 LQKENI. This CDR3 comprises 13 residues. The CDR3 DNA reads TGTACCAGCTCACCATCTATCTCCTACGAGCAGTACTTC. Its translation is CTSSPSISYEQYF.

The rearrangement joins TRBV3-1 to TRBJ2-7, with 10 positions matching TRBD1. J lost 7 bases, V lost 0 bases, and 6 bases had no gene match. This CDR3 contains 15 residues. CDR1 and CDR2 (germline): LGHDT, YNNKEL (reference sequence). The CDR3 DNA sequence: TGTGCCAGCAGCCAAGAAGGGACAGGGGCTGTAGAGCAGTACTTC. The encoded protein is CASSQEGTGAVEQYF.

The chain links TRBV5-1 to TRBJ2-3; D remains ambiguous. The CDR3 has 13 residues. Germline V CDR1 and CDR2: SGHRS, YFSETQ. Trimming took off 7 bases at V and 4 bases at J, with 13 bases between the two ends. The CDR3 protein is CASVLVGSDTQYF. CDR3 DNA: TGCGCCAGCGTCCTCGTGGGGTCAGATACGCAGTATTTT.

The table lists this clonotype with many counts. The chain joins TRBV5-4 to TRBJ2-1, with D possibly called TRBD1 or TRBD2 (5 bases each). The CDR3 is 15 amino acids. The germline V gene has CDR1 SGHNT and CDR2 YYREEE (reference sequence). V was trimmed by 3 bases and J by 2 bases, leaving 12 bases between them. The CDR3 sequence: CASSSAGTAYNEQFF. The CDR3 DNA follows: TGTGCCAGCAGCTCAGCCGGGACGGCCTACAATGAGCAGTTCTTC.

The rearrangement joins TRBV7-2 to TRBJ2-1; 7 positions agree with TRBD2. J lost 5 bases, V lost 5 bases, and 15 bases had no gene match. Per germline, CDR1 SGHTA and CDR2 FQGNSA. The CDR3 totals 17 residues. The CDR3 DNA reads as TGTGCCAGCAGCCCCAGTCTTGTGACTAGCAGGAACAATGAGCAGTTCTTC. This sequence encodes CASSPSLVTSRNNEQFF.

This clonotype was observed many times. The CDR3 loop is CASSLGANTDTQYF. The CDR3 nucleotides read TGTGCCAGCAGCTTAGGAGCAAACACAGATACGCAGTATTTT. The chain uses TRBV7-6 and TRBJ2-3; unclear D gene. The germline gives CDR1 SGHVS, CDR2 FNYEAQ. The CDR3 loop spans 14 amino acids. V lost 1 base, J lost 2 bases, and 7 bases lay in between.

The rearrangement links TRBV19 to TRBJ2-3; D is uncertain. Germline CDR1 and CDR2: LNHDA and SQIVND (reference sequence). The V end was cut by 5 bases, the J end by 6 bases, with 18 bases between. The CDR3 sequence is 15 residues long. For the CDR3, the DNA is TGTGCCAGTAGTCGACGGCCCTATACCCGGGATACGCAGTATTTT. Translated: CASSRRPYTRDTQYF.

CDR3 amino acids: CSVRGYTNTGELFF. Written as DNA, the CDR3 is TGCAGCGTAAGGGGGTATACGAACACCGGGGAGCTGTTTTTT. The chain recombines TRBV29-1 with TRBJ2-2, with a weak D call TRBD1 (6 bases). The CDR3 consists of 14 residues. Germline V gene sequence: CDR1 SQVTM, CDR2 ANQGSEA. V lost 6 bases and J 0 bases, leaving 11 bases between the germline ends.

Turning to this clonotype: One base away lies a much larger clone, so this may be a sequencing read error. The chain recombines TRBV18 with TRBJ2-7, with a possible D match to TRBD1 (6 bases). Germline loops: CDR1 KGHSH, CDR2 LQKENI. This CDR3 region has 13 residues. The CDR3 reads CAGSSGQRTEQYF. The CDR3, as DNA: TGTGCCGGCTCATCGGGACAACGAACCGAGCAGTACTTC.

This clonotype was counted only a few times. J is TRBJ2-7 and V is TRBV7-2; perhaps TRBD2 as D (6 bases). The CDR3 length is 12 residues. V shed 5 bases and J shed 10 bases, with 15 bases lying between them. Germline CDR1 is SGHTA and CDR2 is FQGNSA. The CDR3 sequence is CASSADAGPQYF. For the CDR3, the DNA is TGTGCCAGCAGCGCGGACGCGGGGCCTCAGTACTTC.

J is TRBJ2-1 and V is TRBV6-2 or TRBV6-3, with D tentatively TRBD2 (5 bases). The CDR3 is 13 residues long. Between the trimmed V and J ends, which lost 6 bases and 4 bases, there was a span of 10 bases. CDR1 MNHEY and CDR2 SVGEGT come from the germline V gene. The CDR3 reads CASRILVYNEQFF. DNA for the CDR3: TGTGCCAGCAGGATACTAGTGTACAATGAGCAGTTCTTC.

By share, this clonotype counts as medium-sized. This chain uses TRBV9 with TRBJ2-7; D is uncertain. V shed 1 base and J shed 1 base, with 9 bases lying between them. The germline CDR1 and CDR2 sequences are SGDLS and YYNGEE. This CDR3 spans 14 amino acids. CDR3 sequence reads: CASSVNGRSYEQYF. The DNA for the CDR3 is TGTGCCAGCAGCGTAAACGGAAGATCCTACGAGCAGTACTTC.

This clonotype has more than one count but fewer than ten. The V gene is TRBV7-9, the J gene TRBJ2-4; no definite D call. With 2 bases removed from V and 8 bases from J, the gap between germline ends came to 7 bases. The CDR3 is 12 amino acids. In germline, CDR1 is SEHNR, CDR2 FQNEAQ (reference sequence). The CDR3 protein is CASSLFGDIQYF. CDR3 sequence (DNA): TGTGCCAGCAGCTTATTCGGTGACATTCAGTACTTC.

The V call is TRBV6-2 or TRBV6-3, the J call TRBJ1-1; D is undetermined. V was clipped by 6 bases and J by 4 bases, with 18 bases between them. CDR1 and CDR2 (germline): MNHEY, SVGEGT. This CDR3 spans 15 amino acids. The CDR3 DNA reads as TGTGCCAGCAGCCTCGTGAGTGAACGGGGCACTGAAGCTTTCTTT. Amino acid sequence: CASSLVSERGTEAFF.

This clonotype was picked up many times. This rearrangement joins TRBV7-2 to TRBJ2-5, with 9 bases lining up with TRBD2. V lost 5 bases, J lost 7 bases, and 11 bases stayed unmatched. Germline V gives CDR1 SGHTA, CDR2 FQGNSA. The CDR3 length is 15 residues. The DNA for the CDR3 is TGTGCCAGCAGCGGCCTACTAGCGGGTACGGGGACCCAGTACTTC. Its protein product is CASSGLLAGTGTQYF.

This clonotype was picked up many times. The chain uses TRBV30 and TRBJ2-1; tentatively, D is TRBD2 (5 bases). Deletions cut 3 bases from V and 3 bases from J, with 6 bases between. Germline V gene sequence: CDR1 GTSNPN, CDR2 SVGIG (reference sequence). CDR3 length equals 12 residues. For the CDR3, the DNA is TGTGCCTGGAGGGACTTCTACAATGAGCAGTTCTTC. Translating it yields CAWRDFYNEQFF.

This rearrangement joins TRBV28 to TRBJ1-2; 9 positions agree with TRBD1. The germline V gene has CDR1 MDHEN and CDR2 SYDVKM. The CDR3 is 15 residues long. Trimming removed 6 bases from V and 6 bases from J; junction bases left unmatched: 11. The chain's CDR3 is CASSIPSRTGDGYTF. The CDR3 region has the DNA TGTGCCAGCAGCATCCCATCACGGACAGGGGATGGCTACACCTTC.

This clonotype was counted a few times. The rearrangement uses TRBV7-2 and TRBJ1-2, with D uncertain. The CDR3 consists of 14 residues. Germline V gene sequence: CDR1 SGHTA, CDR2 FQGNSA. V shed 1 base and J shed 1 base, with 7 bases lying between them. The CDR3 DNA follows: TGTGCCAGCAGCTTAGATCACATTAACTATGGCTACACCTTC. Its protein product is CASSLDHINYGYTF. The full variable domain, with the rest looked up from reference TRBV7-2 and TRBJ1-2, is GAGVSQSPSNKVTEKGKDVELRCDPISGHTALYWYRQSLGQGLEFLIYFQGNSAPDKSGLPSDRFSAERTGGSVSTLTIQRTQQEDSAVYLCASSLDHINYGYTFGSGTRLTVV.

This clonotype was observed many times. This chain's CDR3 is CSASFFGDRGPIGGYTF. In DNA, the CDR3 is TGCAGTGCTAGTTTCTTTGGGGACAGGGGCCCCATCGGTGGCTACACCTTC. The rearrangement joins TRBV20-1 to TRBJ1-2, with 10 bases that match TRBD1. Trimming cost V 3 bases and J 7 bases; bases outside gene matches: 17. Per germline, CDR1 DFQATT and CDR2 SNEGSKA (reference sequence). The CDR3 is 17 amino acids.

The chain has TRBV7-2 and TRBJ1-1, with 12 bases lining up with TRBD1. The CDR3 is 16 residues long. In germline, CDR1 is SGHTA, CDR2 FQGNSA. V trimming: 2 bases; J trimming: 12 bases; junction bases outside the gene matches: 13. CDR3 sequence: CASSLSASLGQGATFF. Written as DNA, the CDR3 is TGTGCCAGCAGCTTATCGGCGTCGTTGGGACAGGGGGCAACTTTCTTT.

This chain joins TRBV7-3 and TRBJ2-3; 7 bases are shared with TRBD1. V gave up 1 base and J gave up 4 bases; unmatched junction bases: 2. The CDR3 consists of 14 residues. The germline gives CDR1 SGHTA, CDR2 FQGTGA. CDR3 protein: CASSLNQGADTQYF. For the CDR3, the DNA is TGTGCCAGCAGCTTAAACCAGGGGGCAGATACGCAGTATTTT.

The rearrangement uses TRBV5-1 and TRBJ2-2; no definite D call. There are 14 residues in the CDR3. The V gene lost 1 base and the J gene lost 0 bases, with 4 bases spanning the gap. Germline CDR1 and CDR2: SGHRS and YFSETQ. CDR3 sequence: CASSLNPNTGELFF. The CDR3 region has the DNA TGCGCCAGCAGCTTGAACCCGAACACCGGGGAGCTGTTTTTT.

The chain combines TRBV5-4 with TRBJ2-4, with unresolved D. Trimming removed 2 bases at V and 9 bases at J, with 6 bases between. There are 11 residues in the CDR3. The germline gives CDR1 SGHNT, CDR2 YYREEE (reference sequence). CDR3 nucleotide sequence: TGTGCCAGCAGCTTTATGGGCATTCAGTACTTC. Residues: CASSFMGIQYF.

This clonotype has just a few counts. The chain uses TRBV6-5 and TRBJ1-3; unclear D gene. Germline assignment: CDR1 MNHEY and CDR2 SVGAGI. V was clipped by 2 bases and J by 0 bases, with 8 bases between them. This CDR3 spans 15 amino acids. The CDR3 sequence is CASSYGGSSGNTIYF. CDR3 in DNA: TGTGCCAGCAGTTACGGTGGTAGCTCTGGAAACACCATATATTTT.

This clonotype appeared many times. The J gene is TRBJ2-6, the V gene TRBV10-3, with TRBD2 identical over 9 bases. V was pared by 8 bases and J by 1 base, with 9 bases of the junction left unmatched. Germline V gene data show CDR1 as ENHRY and CDR2 as SYGVKD. This CDR3 has 17 residues. CDR3 sequence: CAIAASSGASGANVLTF. The CDR3 region has the DNA TGTGCCATCGCGGCGTCTAGCGGGGCATCTGGGGCCAACGTCCTGACTTTC.

In its sample, this clonotype was seen many times. For the CDR3, the DNA is TGCAGCGCCTCAACAGGGGATACGCAGTATTTT. Protein sequence: CSASTGDTQYF. The V call is TRBV29-1, the J call TRBJ2-3; the D gene is possibly TRBD1 (6 bases). Germline V CDR1 and CDR2: SQVTM, ANQGSEA. Trimming pared 7 bases from V and 6 bases from J, leaving 11 bases between. The CDR3 totals 11 residues.

The chain joins TRBV7-2 to TRBJ1-3; no definite D call. CDR1 SGHTA and CDR2 FQGNSA come from the germline V gene. CDR3 length: 13 residues. The V end was cut by 4 bases, the J end by 4 bases, with 8 bases between. CDR3 nucleotide sequence: TGTGCCAGCAGCTCCGCCCTGGGAAACACCATATATTTT. This translates into CASSSALGNTIYF.

Concerning this clonotype itself: At one boundary the junction diverges from the germline segment, which might be a read error. This chain connects TRBV18 to TRBJ2-4, with D possibly matching TRBD2 (6 bases). Near its end, the DNA agrees better with TRBJ2-7, so the J call may be wrong. CDR3 length: 14 residues. The V gene's germline CDR1 is KGHSH and CDR2 LQKENI. The CDR3 DNA follows: TGTGCCAGCTCACCGAGGGAGGTCTCCTGCGAGCAGTACTTC. Its protein product is CASSPREVSCEQYF.

This clonotype has only a few counts. The rearrangement uses TRBV5-4 and TRBJ2-5, with a tentative D call TRBD1 (5 bases). CDR1 SGHNT and CDR2 YYREEE come from the germline V gene (reference sequence). Trimming removed 0 bases at V and 6 bases at J, with 6 bases between. The CDR3 runs 12 residues. The CDR3 here is CASSLGQKTQYF. The CDR3 DNA sequence: TGTGCCAGCAGCTTGGGACAGAAGACCCAGTACTTC.

This clonotype was detected many times. The V call is TRBV28, the J call TRBJ2-2; the D call may be TRBD1 or TRBD2 (7 bases each). V shed 6 bases and J shed 0 bases, with 11 bases lying between them. This CDR3 has 15 residues. Per the germline V gene, CDR1 is MDHEN and CDR2 is SYDVKM. The CDR3 loop is CASRGGTANTGELFF. The CDR3 DNA reads as TGTGCCAGCAGGGGGGGGACAGCGAACACCGGGGAGCTGTTTTTT.

This clonotype has just a few counts. The chain joins TRBV9 to TRBJ1-2; D call uncertain. This CDR3 is 14 amino acids long. The V end was cut by 3 bases, the J end by 4 bases, with 13 bases between. Germline values: CDR1 SGDLS, CDR2 YYNGEE. The CDR3 region is CASSGRPGSYGYTF. Written as DNA, the CDR3 is TGTGCCAGCAGCGGGCGACCCGGGAGCTATGGCTACACCTTC.